This T cell receptor beta chain was obtained from a study of vaccination effects on CD4 cells after COVID-19. Worth noting for this clone: Its matching antigen is unknown.

V was cut by 6 bases and J by 5 bases, with 7 bases left in between. From germline, CDR1 is MDHEN and CDR2 SYDVKM. The CDR3 is 11 amino acids. After expansion with viral peptide pools in the ViraFEST assay, antigen-specific CD4+ T cells were sequenced. Culture proceeded for nine to ten days, and CD4+ T cells were then isolated. Confirmation by PCR established that the person had SARS-CoV-2 infection between March and December 2020. A peptide pool from HIV-1 Nef constituted the negative control culture. The repertoire was sequenced with immunoSEQ multiplex PCR; TCRdb's copy has only in-frame clones and lacks some. The sample lists fewer than 90,000 clones; 60% to 75% were seen once.

This clonotype originated in a human donor who had a prior SARS-CoV-2 infection. The sample here was CD4+ T cells from PBMCs cultured with HIV peptides, taken before COVID-19 vaccination. The subset here: HIV-1 Nef peptide pool negative control/reference culture. The chain has TRBV28 and TRBJ1-2; no clear D. The CDR3 DNA reads TGTGCCAGCAGGTCGCTGTATGGCTACACCTTC. Protein product: CASRSLYGYTF.